A selection of T cell receptor beta chains follows, all from one sample in a study of cytomegalovirus exposure and HLA in healthy donors. Here immunoSEQ multiplex PCR was the method, and the copy in TCRdb shows in-frame clones only, minus some. The sample has some 170,000 clones; about four fifths are singletons. Sequencing was carried out using PBMCs. These receptors all come from a man aged 25 to 40 in good health and CMV-seropositive. Both conserved end residues are part of each CDR3. Each record gives: V gene, clone size, CDR3 protein. Some rows have no size entry. The others give once, few or many, or a class for an expanded clone.

V: TRBV5-1; size: NA; CDR3: CASKGAGGPTDTQYF
V: TRBV7-3; size: once; CDR3: CASSQGLAGVSEQFF
V: TRBV6-1; size: NA; CDR3: CASTFNAGPFNEQFF
V: TRBV25-1; size: once; CDR3: CASSPPPTGGANLYEQYF
V: TRBV30; size: once; CDR3: CAWSVQGALGTQYF
V: TRBV5-6; size: NA; CDR3: CASTLGAATDTQYF
V: TRBV21-1; size: NA; CDR3: CASSPQGSTPSNEQFF
V: TRBV7-3; size: NA; CDR3: CASSPRGSSYNEQFF
V: TRBV6-1; size: NA; CDR3: CASKSGEANEKLFF
V: TRBV11-3; size: NA; CDR3: CASSTGTSRYNEQFF
V: TRBV15; size: NA; CDR3: CATSSFQGSYEQYF
V: TRBV4-3; size: NA; CDR3: CASSQDLGQGHIYYEQYF
V: TRBV5-5; size: NA; CDR3: CASSLGPGGRNEKLFF
V: TRBV7-2; size: NA; CDR3: CASSLNSAGGMAGELFF
V: TRBV19; size: once; CDR3: CASSGRGARGPQETQYF
V: TRBV19; size: NA; CDR3: CASSIGVTGGNEQFF
V: TRBV4-3; size: NA; CDR3: CASSQADGYSGNTIYF
V: TRBV2; size: few; CDR3: CASTPEVLPMEQYF
V: TRBV7-3; size: few; CDR3: CASSRLAGATGELFF
V: TRBV2; size: few; CDR3: CASSPSGGDTDTQYF
V: TRBV2; size: NA; CDR3: CASRGQGDTEAFF
V: TRBV9; size: NA; CDR3: CASSEGEGIQYF
V: TRBV7-9; size: medium-sized; CDR3: CASSRQSSYNSPLHF
V: TRBV27; size: NA; CDR3: CASSPQGRRNQPQHF
V: TRBV28; size: NA; CDR3: CASSYETFRDRAATQYF
V: TRBV19; size: NA; CDR3: CASSMRTTGGGQPQHF
V: TRBV11-2; size: NA; CDR3: CASSLSGGITQYF
V: TRBV28; size: NA; CDR3: CASRVAGGTDTQYF
V: TRBV9; size: NA; CDR3: CASSESGRARETQYF
V: TRBV28; size: once; CDR3: CASSSGQTTNEKLFF
V: TRBV2; size: NA; CDR3: CASRREGDSYEQYF
V: TRBV29-1; size: NA; CDR3: CSVEDVGRWEQFF
V: TRBV7-2; size: NA; CDR3: CASSLGGHLNTEAFF
V: TRBV6-5; size: NA; CDR3: CASSRGTYERNEQFF
V: TRBV7-9; size: NA; CDR3: CASSPYRGRF
V: TRBV5-4; size: NA; CDR3: CASSLGGRESGYGYTF
V: TRBV10-3; size: NA; CDR3: CAISESGSSGRGVDTQYF
V: TRBV13; size: once; CDR3: CASSPPAFQGGESPLHF
V: TRBV9; size: NA; CDR3: CASSVVGSSYEQYF
V: TRBV7-2; size: NA; CDR3: CASSFTMNQPQHF
V: TRBV15; size: NA; CDR3: CATSSGDSYNEQFF
V: TRBV29-1; size: many; CDR3: CSVATGASSGNTIYF
V: TRBV19; size: NA; CDR3: CASSRAGQGDLYGYTF
V: TRBV11-2; size: NA; CDR3: CASSLRSGRNIQYF
V: TRBV27; size: NA; CDR3: CASSLKGLRNTEAFF
V: TRBV7-2; size: NA; CDR3: CASSLRLAGGHETQYF